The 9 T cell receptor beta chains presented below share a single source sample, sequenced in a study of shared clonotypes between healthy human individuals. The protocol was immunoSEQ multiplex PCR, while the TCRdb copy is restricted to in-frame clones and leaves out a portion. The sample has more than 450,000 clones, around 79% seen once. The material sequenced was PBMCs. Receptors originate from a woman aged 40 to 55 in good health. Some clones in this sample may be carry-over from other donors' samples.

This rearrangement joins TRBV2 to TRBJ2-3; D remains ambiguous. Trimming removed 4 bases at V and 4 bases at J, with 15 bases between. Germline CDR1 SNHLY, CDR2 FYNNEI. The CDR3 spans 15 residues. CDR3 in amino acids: CASSAAMWVPDTQYF. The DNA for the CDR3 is TGTGCCAGCAGTGCAGCGATGTGGGTCCCAGATACGCAGTATTTT.

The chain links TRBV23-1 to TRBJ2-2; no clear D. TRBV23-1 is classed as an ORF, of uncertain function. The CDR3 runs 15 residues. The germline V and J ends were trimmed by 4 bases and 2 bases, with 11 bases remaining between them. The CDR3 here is CASSRMETNTGELFF. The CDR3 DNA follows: TGCGCCAGCAGTCGGATGGAGACTAACACCGGGGAGCTGTTTTTT.

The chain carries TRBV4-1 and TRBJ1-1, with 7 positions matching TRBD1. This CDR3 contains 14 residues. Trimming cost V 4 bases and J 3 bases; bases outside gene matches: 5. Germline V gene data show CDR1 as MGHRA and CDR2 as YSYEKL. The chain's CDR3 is CASSRQGADTEAFF. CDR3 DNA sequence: TGCGCCAGCAGCCGACAGGGCGCGGACACTGAAGCTTTCTTT.

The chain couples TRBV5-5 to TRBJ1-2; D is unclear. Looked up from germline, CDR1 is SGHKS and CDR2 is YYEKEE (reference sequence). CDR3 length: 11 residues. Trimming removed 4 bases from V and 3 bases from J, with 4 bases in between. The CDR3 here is CASSPDYGYTF. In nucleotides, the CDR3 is TGTGCCAGCAGCCCAGACTATGGCTACACCTTC.

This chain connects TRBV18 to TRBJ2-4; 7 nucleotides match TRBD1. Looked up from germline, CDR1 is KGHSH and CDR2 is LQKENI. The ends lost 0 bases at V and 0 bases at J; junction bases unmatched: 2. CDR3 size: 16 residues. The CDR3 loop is CASSPPGGLAKNIQYF. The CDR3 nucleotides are TGTGCCAGCTCACCACCAGGGGGCCTAGCCAAAAACATTCAGTACTTC.

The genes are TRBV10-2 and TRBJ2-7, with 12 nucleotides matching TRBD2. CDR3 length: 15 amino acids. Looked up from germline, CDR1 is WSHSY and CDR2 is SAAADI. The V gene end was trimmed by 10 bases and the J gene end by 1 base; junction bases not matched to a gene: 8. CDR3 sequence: CATLGLAGGSYEQYF. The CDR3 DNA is TGCGCCACTCTGGGGCTAGCGGGAGGGTCCTACGAGCAGTACTTC.

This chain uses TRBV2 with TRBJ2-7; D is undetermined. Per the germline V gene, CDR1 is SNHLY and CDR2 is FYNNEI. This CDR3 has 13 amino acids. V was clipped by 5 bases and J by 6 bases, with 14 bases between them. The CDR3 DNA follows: TGTGCCAGCAGTTACACACCTTTGTCCGAGCAGTACTTC. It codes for CASSYTPLSEQYF.

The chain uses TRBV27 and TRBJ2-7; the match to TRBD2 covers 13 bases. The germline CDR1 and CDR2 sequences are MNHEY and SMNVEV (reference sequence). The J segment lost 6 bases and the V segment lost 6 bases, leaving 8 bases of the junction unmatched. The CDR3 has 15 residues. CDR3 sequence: CASRPSGLAGPEQYF. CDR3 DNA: TGTGCCAGCAGGCCCTCGGGACTAGCGGGACCCGAGCAGTACTTC.

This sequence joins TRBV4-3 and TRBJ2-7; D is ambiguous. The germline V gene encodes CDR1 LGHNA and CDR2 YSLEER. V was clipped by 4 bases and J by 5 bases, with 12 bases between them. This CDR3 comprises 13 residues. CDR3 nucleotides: TGCGCCAGCAGCCCTTCTGTCGGCCACGAGCAGTACTTC. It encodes CASSPSVGHEQYF.